The 7 T cell receptor beta chains listed next were all sequenced from one sample in a study of T cell responses to AZD1222 COVID-19 vaccine. The repertoire was sequenced with immunoSEQ multiplex PCR; TCRdb's copy has only in-frame clones and lacks some. The sample has about 110,000 clones, over 85% seen once; the top ten hold roughly 2.5%. The sequencing used peripheral blood, collected 28 days after the second AZD1222 dose. These receptors came from an adult who received the AZD1222 COVID-19 vaccine.

This chain joins TRBV7-2 and TRBJ1-1; D perhaps matches TRBD1 (5 bases). Trimming removed 5 bases at V and 3 bases at J, with 13 bases between. Germline V gene sequence: CDR1 SGHTA, CDR2 FQGNSA. This CDR3 has 14 amino acids. The CDR3: CASSPRVVDTEAFF. CDR3 coding DNA: TGTGCCAGCAGCCCCAGGGTGGTGGACACTGAAGCTTTCTTT.

This clone has just one count. The chain has TRBV6-5 and TRBJ1-1; perhaps TRBD1 as D (5 bases). Germline CDR1 reads MNHEY; CDR2 reads SVGAGI. CDR3 length: 15 residues. V lost 2 bases and J lost 1, with 11 bases in between. The CDR3 DNA follows: TGTGCCAGCAGTTACCGACAGCCAGAGAACACTGAAGCTTTCTTT. Translating it yields CASSYRQPENTEAFF.

The rearrangement joins TRBV24-1 to TRBJ2-3; maybe TRBD2 (6 bases). CDR1 is KGHDR and CDR2 is SFDVKD in the germline V gene. The CDR3 is 14 amino acids. The V end was cut by 2 bases, the J end by 2 bases, with 7 bases between. The CDR3 DNA is TGTGCCACCAGTGATTGGAGGGACACAGATACGCAGTATTTT. It translates to CATSDWRDTDTQYF.

This clone was counted only a few times. The chain combines TRBV19 with TRBJ1-4; TRBD1 might be the D (6 bases). The length of the CDR3 is 14 residues. In germline, CDR1 is LNHDA, CDR2 SQIVND (reference sequence). The germline V and J ends were trimmed by 4 bases and 7 bases, with 13 bases remaining between them. The CDR3 DNA reads as TGTGCCAGTAGTACCGCGGGGGGCATTGAAAAACTGTTTTTT. It specifies CASSTAGGIEKLFF.

The chain combines TRBV30 with TRBJ1-1, with D possibly matching TRBD1 (6 bases). Germline CDR1 and CDR2: GTSNPN and SVGIG (reference sequence). The CDR3 extends over 15 amino acids. Trimming shortened V by 2 bases and J by 0 bases, and 13 bases separated the two germline ends. The CDR3 reads CAWSPPGTLNTEAFF. In nucleotides, the CDR3 is TGTGCCTGGAGTCCTCCCGGGACACTGAACACTGAAGCTTTCTTT.

The J gene is TRBJ1-6, the V gene TRBV7-2; the D gene is possibly TRBD1 (5 bases). Germline CDR1 is SGHTA and CDR2 is FQGNSA. This CDR3 contains 17 residues. The V end lost 1 base, the J end lost 7 bases, and 17 bases lay between the germline ends. The CDR3 DNA sequence: TGTGCCAGCAGCTTAGTGCCGGGACCTTCCCCCAATTCACCCCTCCACTTT. Encoded protein: CASSLVPGPSPNSPLHF.

This sequence joins TRBV7-9 and TRBJ1-4, with D hard to call. Trimming pared 5 bases from V and 5 bases from J, leaving 9 bases between. The CDR3 is 13 residues long. Germline assignment: CDR1 SEHNR and CDR2 FQNEAQ (reference sequence). The CDR3 is CASSAAVNEKLFF. CDR3 sequence (DNA): TGTGCCAGCAGCGCCGCGGTAAATGAAAAACTGTTTTTT.